Shown below are 29 T cell receptor beta chains from a single sample sequenced in a study of PD-1 blockade in classical Hodgkin lymphoma. The assay was immunoSEQ multiplex PCR, and TCRdb's table has in-frame clones only and misses some. This table holds under 60,000 clones, 86% found once. Time point given: cycle 4 day 1 (C4D1), after more than 5 weeks of nivolumab. Each patient relapsed following autologous stem cell transplantation, and prior brentuximab vedotin exposure differed. The source was peripheral blood mononuclear cells (PBMCs), collected before the fourth cycle of nivolumab. Receptors originate from a human donor with classical Hodgkin lymphoma.

V gene TRBV19 combines with J gene TRBJ2-3; 7 bases line up with TRBD1. The germline V gene has CDR1 LNHDA and CDR2 SQIVND (reference sequence). V was clipped by 3 bases and J by 2 bases; unmatched bases: 5. The CDR3 spans 15 residues. CDR3 DNA: TGTGCCAGTAGTATGGGGACAGTGCTCACAGATACGCAGTATTTT. Translation gives CASSMGTVLTDTQYF.

This chain joins TRBV19 and TRBJ1-2; no clear D gene. Trimming removed 4 bases at V and 2 bases at J, with 8 bases between. The CDR3 is made up of 13 amino acids. Germline CDR1 reads LNHDA; CDR2 reads SQIVND (reference sequence). CDR3 bases: TGTGCCAGTAGTAGGCCCGGAAACTATGGCTACACCTTC. This encodes CASSRPGNYGYTF.

This clone occurred once. This sequence joins TRBV2 and TRBJ1-2, with 7 nucleotides matching TRBD1. The J segment lost 3 bases and the V segment lost 3 bases, leaving 4 bases of the junction unmatched. The germline V gene has CDR1 SNHLY and CDR2 FYNNEI. This CDR3 is 14 amino acids long. In nucleotides, the CDR3 is TGTGCCAGCAGTGACCGGGACAGCGACTATGGCTACACCTTC. It specifies CASSDRDSDYGYTF. Full variable domain (missing parts from reference TRBV2 and TRBJ1-2): EPEVTQTPSHQVTQMGQEVILRCVPISNHLYFYWYRQILGQKVEFLVSFYNNEISEKSEIFDDQFSVERPDGSNFTLKIRSTKLEDSAMYFCASSDRDSDYGYTFGSGTRLTVV.

V is TRBV15 and J is TRBJ2-1, with TRBD1 identical over 8 bases. V was clipped by 2 bases and J by 3 bases; unmatched bases: 3. Germline CDR1 is LNHNV and CDR2 is YYDKDF (reference sequence). CDR3 length: 15 amino acids. CDR3 protein: CATSRFGQGYNEQFF. The CDR3 DNA reads TGTGCCACCAGCAGATTCGGACAGGGCTACAATGAGCAGTTCTTC.

The chain has TRBV19 and TRBJ2-2, with D possibly TRBD2 on 6 matching bases. Germline CDR1 LNHDA, CDR2 SQIVND (reference sequence). Trimming left V 3 bases short and J 6 bases short, with 20 bases between. The CDR3 spans 17 residues. CDR3 nucleotide sequence: TGTGCCAGTAGTATTATTAGGAGCCAAACGGGAGCCGGGGAGCTGTTTTTT. Its protein product is CASSIIRSQTGAGELFF.

The rearrangement uses TRBV7-9 and TRBJ1-4, with D hard to call. The V and J ends lost 0 bases and 6 bases respectively, with 8 bases between them. CDR3 length: 14 residues. Germline V gives CDR1 SEHNR, CDR2 FQNEAQ (reference sequence). CDR3 nucleotides: TGTGCCAGCAGCTTAGCAGGGATGGATGAAAAACTGTTTTTT. Amino acid sequence: CASSLAGMDEKLFF.

The rearrangement joins TRBV5-5 to TRBJ2-7, with 7 bases aligning to TRBD1. The CDR3 has 12 residues. Trimming took 5 bases from V and 3 from J; bases not matched to a gene: 2. Germline CDR1 and CDR2: SGHKS and YYEKEE (reference sequence). CDR3 bases: TGTGCCAGCAGTTACAGGGGCTACGAGCAGTACTTC. It encodes CASSYRGYEQYF.

The chain has TRBV7-3 and TRBJ2-7, with TRBD1 as a possible D gene (6 bases). The CDR3 is 13 amino acids. Between the trimmed V and J ends, which lost 2 bases and 4 bases, there was a span of 9 bases. The V gene's germline CDR1 is SGHTA and CDR2 FQGTGA. CDR3 in DNA: TGTGCCAGCAGCTTATCGGGACAATACGAGCAGTACTTC. This encodes CASSLSGQYEQYF.

The chain joins TRBV28 to TRBJ2-1, with 8 bases identical to TRBD2. Trimming at V came to 8 bases and at J to 1 base, leaving 4 bases not matched to a gene. CDR1 is MDHEN and CDR2 is SYDVKM in the germline V gene. The CDR3 sequence is 14 residues long. The CDR3 DNA reads TGTGCCAGCCGGCTAGCGGGTTCCTACAATGAGCAGTTCTTC. Amino acids: CASRLAGSYNEQFF. The full variable domain, in which reference TRBV28 and TRBJ2-1 provide the parts outside the CDR3, is DVKVTQSSRYLVKRTGEKVFLECVQDMDHENMFWYRQDPGLGLRLIYFSYDVKMKEKGDIPEGYSVSREKKERFSLILESASTNQTSMYLCASRLAGSYNEQFFGPGTRLTVL.

The V and J genes are TRBV7-6 and TRBJ2-5; D gene uncertain. The CDR3 spans 13 residues. Trimming cost V 5 bases and J 0 bases, with 7 bases left between them. Germline CDR1 reads SGHVS; CDR2 reads FNYEAQ. CDR3 region: CASSQAYQETQYF. The CDR3 DNA is TGTGCCAGCAGCCAGGCGTACCAAGAGACCCAGTACTTC.

The rearrangement uses TRBV4-2 and TRBJ1-2, with 8 positions matching TRBD1. The trim removed 1 base at V and 5 bases at J, leaving 9 bases unmatched. The CDR3 is 16 amino acids. The germline V gene has CDR1 LGHNA and CDR2 YNFKEQ. DNA of the CDR3: TGTGCCAGCAGCCAAGCTGATACAACAGGGGGGTATGGCTACACCTTC. Its translation: CASSQADTTGGYGYTF.

The V gene is TRBV6-1, the J gene TRBJ1-4; 7 bases are shared with TRBD1. Unmatched junction bases numbered 7, after V lost 8 bases and J lost 7 bases. The CDR3 sequence is 13 residues long. CDR1 is MNHNS and CDR2 is SASEGT in the germline V gene. CDR3 amino acids: CASFAGGVEKLFF. CDR3 bases: TGTGCCAGCTTTGCAGGGGGTGTTGAAAAACTGTTTTTT.

The CDR3 loop reads CASSYQGETQYF. CDR3 in DNA: TGCGCCAGCAGCTACCAAGGCGAGACCCAGTACTTC. V is TRBV5-1 and J is TRBJ2-5; no reliable D call. V lost 3 bases to trimming and J lost 5 bases, with 8 bases between them. This CDR3 is built from 12 residues. Germline lookup yields CDR1 SGHRS and CDR2 YFSETQ.

V gene TRBV19 combines with J gene TRBJ2-5; D unresolved. The CDR3 is 13 residues long. Germline loops: CDR1 LNHDA, CDR2 SQIVND (reference sequence). Trimming cost V 5 bases and J 5 bases, with 12 bases left between them. This CDR3 is CASSPPGFETQYF. In DNA form, the CDR3 reads TGTGCCAGTAGTCCCCCGGGTTTTGAGACCCAGTACTTC.

J is TRBJ2-7 and V is TRBV5-1, with 10 bases matching TRBD2. Germline lookup yields CDR1 SGHRS and CDR2 YFSETQ. Trimming removed 2 bases from V and 0 bases from J; junction bases left unmatched: 8. The CDR3 length is 17 residues. The CDR3 spells CASSFTSAGGDSYEQYF. CDR3 nucleotide sequence: TGCGCCAGCAGCTTTACCTCAGCGGGAGGGGACTCCTACGAGCAGTACTTC.

CDR3 sequence (DNA): TGTGCCAGCAGGAACCAAGAAGGACAGGGGGGCGAGCAGTACTTC. It codes for CASRNQEGQGGEQYF. The chain employs TRBV28 and TRBJ2-7, with TRBD1 matching 10 bases. Germline CDR1 and CDR2: MDHEN and SYDVKM. V was clipped by 6 bases and J by 6 bases; unmatched bases: 11. This CDR3 contains 15 residues.

The gene calls are TRBV11-2 and TRBJ2-1; D gene uncertain. The CDR3 is 12 residues long. Germline CDR1 and CDR2: SGHAT and FQNNGV. Trimming took off 0 bases at V and 8 bases at J, with 5 bases between the two ends. The CDR3 DNA follows: TGTGCCAGCAGCTTAGACGGTTATGAGCAGTTCTTC. Its translation: CASSLDGYEQFF.

The CDR3 loop is CASSSLAGFGELFF. In DNA form, the CDR3 reads TGTGCCAGCAGTTCCTTGGCGGGGTTCGGGGAGCTGTTTTTT. The chain combines TRBV28 with TRBJ2-2; a possible D gene is TRBD2 (6 bases). Germline assignment: CDR1 MDHEN and CDR2 SYDVKM. V lost 4 bases, J lost 7 bases, and 13 bases lay in between. The CDR3 loop spans 14 amino acids.

The chain is built from TRBV6-5 and TRBJ1-6; D is ambiguous. CDR3 length: 15 residues. Trimming cost V 7 bases and J 9 bases, with 19 bases left between them. Per germline, CDR1 MNHEY and CDR2 SVGAGI. CDR3 residues: CASTFSSNSGSPLHF. CDR3 sequence (DNA): TGTGCCAGCACCTTTAGTTCTAATTCGGGTTCACCCCTCCACTTT.

This clone was picked up a small number of times. The rearrangement links TRBV28 to TRBJ1-1, with D possibly TRBD1 on 6 matching bases. The CDR3 covers 12 residues. Deletions cut 3 bases from V and 8 bases from J, with 10 bases between. Per germline, CDR1 MDHEN and CDR2 SYDVKM. Written as DNA, the CDR3 is TGTGCCAGCAGTTTTGGACAGCTGGAAGCTTTCTTT. Protein product: CASSFGQLEAFF. Combining the CDR3 with reference TRBV28 and TRBJ1-1 gives the whole variable domain DVKVTQSSRYLVKRTGEKVFLECVQDMDHENMFWYRQDPGLGLRLIYFSYDVKMKEKGDIPEGYSVSREKKERFSLILESASTNQTSMYLCASSFGQLEAFFGQGTRLTVV.

The chain couples TRBV6-5 to TRBJ2-1, with 14 bases fitting TRBD2. This CDR3 has 15 amino acids. Trimming removed 4 bases from V and 7 bases from J; junction bases left unmatched: 3. Germline assignment: CDR1 MNHEY and CDR2 SVGAGI. CDR3 sequence (DNA): TGTGCCAGCAGTTTGGGGACTAGCGGGAGAAATGAGCAGTTCTTC. Translating gives CASSLGTSGRNEQFF.

The chain carries TRBV4-1 and TRBJ2-1; 7 positions agree with TRBD2. The junction had 9 bases not matched to a gene; V was cut back by 7 bases and J by 3 bases. This CDR3 contains 15 residues. CDR1 and CDR2 from the germline V gene are MGHRA and YSYEKL. CDR3 amino acids: CASTTGGLVYNEQFF. CDR3 nucleotides: TGCGCCAGCACCACGGGAGGACTAGTCTACAATGAGCAGTTCTTC.

The chain recombines TRBV7-9 with TRBJ2-7, with 8 nucleotides matching TRBD1. From germline, CDR1 is SEHNR and CDR2 FQNEAQ (reference sequence). Trimming removed 6 bases from V and 6 bases from J; junction bases left unmatched: 7. The CDR3 extends over 13 amino acids. The DNA for the CDR3 is TGTGCCAGCAGTCGGCCAGGGGGCTTCGAGCAGTACTTC. This codes for CASSRPGGFEQYF.

The chain uses TRBV7-2 and TRBJ2-1; weak D call: TRBD1 (6 bases). V lost 5 bases to trimming and J lost 6 bases, with 8 bases between them. The germline gives CDR1 SGHTA, CDR2 FQGNSA. The CDR3 length is 12 residues. CDR3 amino acids: CASSARGNEQFF. For the CDR3, the DNA is TGTGCCAGCAGCGCCAGGGGCAATGAGCAGTTCTTC.

The V gene is TRBV15, the J gene TRBJ1-2, with D perhaps matching TRBD1 (6 bases). With 0 bases removed from V and 4 bases from J, the gap between germline ends came to 12 bases. This CDR3 spans 15 amino acids. In germline, CDR1 is LNHNV, CDR2 YYDKDF (reference sequence). Written as DNA, the CDR3 is TGTGCCACCAGCAGAGACAGGGGTAGGGGCTATGGCTACACCTTC. It encodes CATSRDRGRGYGYTF.

This sequence joins TRBV29-1 and TRBJ2-1; 9 bases are shared with TRBD2. Per the germline V gene, CDR1 is SQVTM and CDR2 is ANQGSEA. This CDR3 is 16 amino acids long. V trimming: 6 bases; J trimming: 4 bases; junction bases outside the gene matches: 13. As DNA, the CDR3 is TGCAGCGTGCCGATACCGACTAGCGGAAGGTACAATGAGCAGTTCTTC. Translation gives CSVPIPTSGRYNEQFF.

The chain joins TRBV5-1 to TRBJ2-5, with D possibly TRBD2 on 6 matching bases. CDR1 SGHRS and CDR2 YFSETQ come from the germline V gene. The V and J ends lost 0 bases and 0 bases respectively, with 12 bases between them. The CDR3 has 16 residues. This chain's CDR3 is CASSLESGWYQETQYF. In DNA form, the CDR3 reads TGCGCCAGCAGCTTGGAGAGCGGGTGGTACCAAGAGACCCAGTACTTC.

The sample holds one count of this clone. The chain employs TRBV29-1 and TRBJ1-1; D is perhaps TRBD1 (6 bases). The CDR3 spans 12 residues. V dropped 2 bases and J dropped 12 bases, with 16 bases sitting between them. Per germline, CDR1 SQVTM and CDR2 ANQGSEA. The CDR3 here is CSVERGGMVTFF. The CDR3 nucleotides read TGCAGCGTTGAAAGAGGGGGGATGGTGACTTTCTTT.

V gene TRBV27 combines with J gene TRBJ1-5; a possible D gene is TRBD1 (5 bases). Trimming removed 7 bases at V and 2 bases at J, with 12 bases between. Germline lookup yields CDR1 MNHEY and CDR2 SMNVEV (reference sequence). The CDR3 extends over 14 amino acids. DNA for the CDR3: TGTGCCAGCAACATAAGGGGAGGCAATCAGCCCCAGCATTTT. This translates into CASNIRGGNQPQHF.